One sample yielded the 12 T cell receptor beta chains listed below, sequenced in a study of Tregs in tolerant kidney transplant recipients. Repertoires were generated with immunoSEQ multiplex PCR, while TCRdb's copy carries only in-frame clones and drops some. The sample yields 200,000 to 300,000 clones, approximately 83% seen once. Sequencing was performed on CD4+ T cells from blood. The origin of the receptors is a human donor in good health.

The rearrangement links TRBV10-1 to TRBJ2-5, with D perhaps TRBD1 or TRBD2 (5 bases each). The V gene's germline CDR1 is WNHNN and CDR2 SYGVQD (reference sequence). The CDR3 has 19 residues. The germline V and J ends were trimmed by 4 bases and 0 bases, with 24 bases remaining between them. Here the CDR3 DNA reads TGCGCCAGCAGTGGTGGCGTCTCCCGGGACCCGTTGTACCAAGAGACCCAGTACTTC. Translating gives CASSGGVSRDPLYQETQYF.

The V and J genes are TRBV11-3 and TRBJ2-3, with TRBD2 identical over 15 bases. Germline CDR1 reads SGHNT; CDR2 reads YENEEA. The CDR3 contains 17 residues. With V trimmed by 5 bases and J by 6 bases, 9 bases remained unmatched. CDR3 coding DNA: TGTGCCAGCAGCATCGGACTAGCGGGAGGGGCGGCGGATACGCAGTATTTT. Protein sequence: CASSIGLAGGAADTQYF.

About this clone itself: This sample also contains other DNA sequences that code for the same CDR3. V usage is TRBV4-1 and J usage is TRBJ1-6, with D possibly being TRBD1 (5 bases). The germline CDR1 and CDR2 sequences are MGHRA and YSYEKL. The CDR3 has 16 residues. V shed 1 base and J shed 10 bases, with 17 bases lying between them. DNA for the CDR3: TGCGCCAGCAGCCAAGGGTTTGGGGGTCTAGGGTCACCCCTCCACTTT. Translating it yields CASSQGFGGLGSPLHF.

This chain uses TRBV19 with TRBJ2-1, with 15 bases fitting TRBD2. The germline V gene has CDR1 LNHDA and CDR2 SQIVND (reference sequence). The CDR3 length is 16 residues. J gave up 6 bases and V 3 bases, and 3 bases lay outside the gene matches. The CDR3 loop reads CASSIRGLAGGNEQFF. CDR3 bases: TGTGCCAGTAGTATCAGGGGACTAGCGGGAGGCAATGAGCAGTTCTTC.

V usage is TRBV5-1 and J usage is TRBJ1-1; D might be TRBD1 (5 bases). This CDR3 region has 16 residues. Germline V gene data show CDR1 as SGHRS and CDR2 as YFSETQ. V lost 0 bases and J 4 bases, leaving 16 bases between the germline ends. This chain's CDR3 is CASSLADRGSGTEAFF. DNA of the CDR3: TGCGCCAGCAGCTTGGCCGATCGGGGGTCAGGCACTGAAGCTTTCTTT.

The V gene is TRBV6-1, the J gene TRBJ1-5; 8 nucleotides agree with TRBD1. Trimming at V came to 1 base and at J to 7 bases, leaving 6 bases not matched to a gene. The CDR3 length is 15 residues. Germline assignment: CDR1 MNHNS and CDR2 SASEGT. The CDR3 loop is CASSEEGQARQPQHF. The DNA of the CDR3 is TGTGCCAGCAGTGAAGAGGGACAGGCGCGCCAGCCCCAGCATTTT.

The chain links TRBV2 to TRBJ2-1; no clear D. The ends were cut back, 4 bases at V and 0 bases at J, with 7 bases in the middle. The CDR3 extends over 14 amino acids. Germline assignment: CDR1 SNHLY and CDR2 FYNNEI. Here the CDR3 DNA reads TGTGCCAGCAGTGCATTAAGCTCCTACAATGAGCAGTTCTTC. Its protein is CASSALSSYNEQFF.

V gene TRBV10-2 combines with J gene TRBJ2-7, with TRBD2 identical over 13 bases. The CDR3 loop spans 17 amino acids. Trimming at V came to 0 bases and at J to 0 bases, leaving 2 bases not matched to a gene. Germline V lookup: CDR1 WSHSY, CDR2 SAAADI. CDR3 sequence reads: CASSESWTSGGSYEQYF. The CDR3 DNA follows: TGCGCCAGCAGTGAGTCTTGGACTAGCGGGGGCTCCTACGAGCAGTACTTC.

V gene TRBV5-5 combines with J gene TRBJ1-1; D is perhaps TRBD1 (5 bases). The CDR3 sequence is 18 residues long. Trimming cost V 5 bases and J 0 bases, with 23 bases left between them. The germline V gene has CDR1 SGHKS and CDR2 YYEKEE (reference sequence). In DNA, the CDR3 is TGTGCCAGCAGTTCCTTACTCGTTGCCTCGGGGGTGAACACTGAAGCTTTCTTT. Residues: CASSSLLVASGVNTEAFF.

The genes are TRBV5-8 and TRBJ2-3, with 8 bases lining up with TRBD1. Trimming took 4 bases from V and 1 from J; bases not matched to a gene: 2. Germline CDR1 and CDR2: SGHTS and YDEGEE. The CDR3 runs 14 residues. The CDR3 sequence: CASSKGQGTDTQYF. DNA for the CDR3: TGTGCCAGCAGCAAGGGACAGGGCACAGATACGCAGTATTTT.

This clone was observed a single time. The chain links TRBV7-9 to TRBJ2-7; no firm D call. This CDR3 has 13 residues. Germline V gene lookup returns CDR1 SEHNR and CDR2 FQNEAQ (reference sequence). V was trimmed by 1 base and J by 5 bases, leaving 9 bases between them. CDR3 nucleotide sequence: TGTGCCAGCAGCTTAGGTCCGGAGAACGAGCAGTACTTC. This encodes CASSLGPENEQYF.

The chain employs TRBV11-2 and TRBJ1-2; D may be TRBD1 (5 bases). The CDR3 runs 16 residues. CDR1 is SGHAT and CDR2 is FQNNGV in the germline V gene. Trimming removed 5 bases at V and 2 bases at J, with 18 bases between. The CDR3 coding sequence is TGTGCCAGCAGCCACCGGTTCAGGGATCCCAACTATGGCTACACCTTC. Amino acids: CASSHRFRDPNYGYTF.